The entry that follows covers one T cell receptor beta chain sequence. The same CDR3 also results from other DNA sequences found in this sample. How the authors handled the data: Scientists estimated how many nucleated cells there were by amplifying reference gene primers. Sequenced by immunoSEQ multiplex PCR; TCRdb stores in-frame clones only, minus some. Clone size and the V and J calls come from that table; the DNA yielded D and trimming. The sample comprises over 70,000 clones, more than 75% of which are singletons, and roughly 6.6% rests with the top ten. These data come from a study of blood T cell repertoires in COVID-19. In the study overall: Some COVID-19 samples were acute and others convalescent; all came from the United States, Italy and Spain. Sample material is recorded as cDNA or gDNA derived from T cells, B-cell-depleted T cells, or PBMCs.

The V gene's germline CDR1 is SGHRS and CDR2 YFSETQ. The CDR3 sequence is 14 residues long. The ends were cut back, 0 bases at V and 1 base at J, with 7 bases in the middle. The sequencing input was peripheral blood. The chain carries TRBV5-1 and TRBJ1-1; a weak D match, TRBD1 (5 bases). The source is a man between 65 and 80 years old with acute or convalescent COVID-19. CDR3 region: CASSLAGGNTEAFF. DNA of the CDR3: TGCGCCAGCAGCTTGGCGGGGGGGAACACTGAAGCTTTCTTT.